This TCR beta chain was found in a study of T cell responses to AZD1222 COVID-19 vaccine. Profiled with immunoSEQ multiplex PCR; TCRdb holds only in-frame clones, not every one. The sample lists 150,000 to 200,000 clones, about nine tenths occurring once. Details on this clone: The antigen is undetermined.

Germline V gene data show CDR1 as SGHNT and CDR2 as YYREEE (reference sequence). Trimming stripped 4 bases from V and 2 bases from J, with 16 bases between. This CDR3 is built from 15 residues. Both about-4-week and about-12-week second-dose recipients were combined. Overall study findings and caveats: Clonal diversity was possibly underestimated, and the donors were mostly white British, with more females.

This rearrangement joins TRBV5-4 to TRBJ2-7; tentatively, D is TRBD1 (6 bases). The source material was peripheral blood, sampled 28 days after the second AZD1222 dose. The receptor's source is an adult who received the AZD1222 COVID-19 vaccine. Here the CDR3 DNA reads TGTGCCAGCAGCGTCCCCCAGGGGATTGCCTACGAGCAGTACTTC. This sequence encodes CASSVPQGIAYEQYF.